The clone carrying this TCR beta chain was counted once. Repertoires were generated with immunoSEQ multiplex PCR, while TCRdb's copy carries only in-frame clones and drops some. This table has 95,000 to 100,000 clones, roughly 95% appearing once. This entry belongs to a study of technical replicates of blood from a handful of donors. This CDR3 spans 15 amino acids. Looked up from germline, CDR1 is SGHKS and CDR2 is YYEKEE (reference sequence). Trimming removed 5 bases from V and 0 bases from J, with 12 bases in between. This TCR was sampled from a human donor in good health. The specimen sequenced was T cells isolated from PBMCs. V usage is TRBV5-5 and J usage is TRBJ2-1; TRBD1 might be the D (6 bases). The CDR3 region has the DNA TGTGCCAGCAGAGGGGGATCAAGCTCCTACAATGAGCAGTTCTTC. Amino acids: CASRGGSSSYNEQFF. Looking up the rest from reference TRBV5-5 and TRBJ2-1 gives the full variable domain: DAGVTQSPTHLIKTRGQQVTLRCSPISGHKSVSWYQQVLGQGPQFIFQYYEKEERGRGNFPDRFSARQFPNYSSELNVNALLLGDSALYLCASRGGSSSYNEQFFGPGTRLTVL.